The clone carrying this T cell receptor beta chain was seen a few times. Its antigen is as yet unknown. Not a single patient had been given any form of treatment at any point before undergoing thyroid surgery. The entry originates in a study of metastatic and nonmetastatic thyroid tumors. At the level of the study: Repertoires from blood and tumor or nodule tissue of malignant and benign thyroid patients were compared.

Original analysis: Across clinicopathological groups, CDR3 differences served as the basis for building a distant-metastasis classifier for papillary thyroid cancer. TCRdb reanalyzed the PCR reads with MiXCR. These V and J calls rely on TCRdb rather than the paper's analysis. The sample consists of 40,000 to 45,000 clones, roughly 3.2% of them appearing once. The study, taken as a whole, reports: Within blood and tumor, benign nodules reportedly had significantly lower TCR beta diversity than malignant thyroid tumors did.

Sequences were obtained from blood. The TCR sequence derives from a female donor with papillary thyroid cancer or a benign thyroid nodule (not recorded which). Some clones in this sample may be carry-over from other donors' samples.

The CDR3 is CSTSGLQSEQFF. In DNA form, the CDR3 reads TGCAGCACGTCGGGACTCCAGAGTGAGCAGTTCTTC. The chain carries TRBV29-1 and TRBJ2-1, with D possibly TRBD2 on 6 matching bases. Trimming stripped 8 bases from V and 9 bases from J, with 17 bases between. CDR3 size: 12 residues. The germline V gene has CDR1 SQVTM and CDR2 ANQGSEA.